The 27 T cell receptor beta chains given below trace back to one sample, sequenced in a study of cytomegalovirus exposure and HLA in healthy donors. The study ran its PCR with 60 Vbeta and 13 Jbeta primers. Assay used: immunoSEQ multiplex PCR; TCRdb lists only in-frame clones, some missing. The sample consists of some 150,000 clones, 70% to 80% of them appearing once. What was sequenced was PBMCs. These receptors all stem from a man aged 50-60 years in good health and CMV-seropositive.

In nucleotides, the CDR3 is TGTGCCAGCAGGTCGGGGGAGACGACAGATACGCAGTATTTT. Protein sequence: CASRSGETTDTQYF. The chain uses TRBV6-1 and TRBJ2-3; TRBD2 might be the D (6 bases). The CDR3 is 14 amino acids. Germline CDR1 is MNHNS and CDR2 is SASEGT. V dropped 6 bases and J dropped 3 bases, with 13 bases sitting between them.

V is TRBV7-9 and J is TRBJ1-2; D possibly corresponds to TRBD1 (5 bases). The CDR3 sequence is 13 residues long. V was clipped by 6 bases and J by 2 bases, with 10 bases between them. CDR1 and CDR2 from the germline V gene are SEHNR and FQNEAQ (reference sequence). CDR3 in DNA: TGTGCCAGCAGAACTCGACAGAACTATGGCTACACCTTC. Encoded protein: CASRTRQNYGYTF.

The chain couples TRBV7-8 to TRBJ2-5, with D perhaps TRBD1 (5 bases). Trimming removed 5 bases at V and 5 bases at J, with 6 bases between. The CDR3 is 11 residues long. Germline lookup yields CDR1 SGHVS and CDR2 FQNEAQ. CDR3 in DNA: TGTGCCAGCAGCCACAGGGAGACCCAGTACTTC. This encodes CASSHRETQYF.

This clone was seen a handful of times. This chain links TRBV5-1 with TRBJ2-2, with unresolved D. Germline V gene lookup returns CDR1 SGHRS and CDR2 YFSETQ. CDR3 size: 15 residues. V was shortened by 0 bases and J by 0 bases, with 6 bases between the two germline ends. CDR3 nucleotides: TGCGCCAGCAGCTTGGTTGCAGCGAACACCGGGGAGCTGTTTTTT. This translates into CASSLVAANTGELFF.

V usage is TRBV11-3 and J usage is TRBJ2-7; 8 nucleotides match TRBD2. Germline V gives CDR1 SGHNT, CDR2 YENEEA. This CDR3 comprises 13 residues. V dropped 4 bases and J dropped 3; count of bases not matched to a gene: 2. CDR3 protein: CASSWSGSYEQYF. CDR3 coding DNA: TGTGCCAGCAGCTGGAGCGGGAGCTACGAGCAGTACTTC.

This clone was seen just once. The rearrangement links TRBV5-4 to TRBJ2-6; 7 nucleotides match TRBD2. Germline loops: CDR1 SGHNT, CDR2 YYREEE (reference sequence). There are 16 residues in the CDR3. V shed 0 bases, J shed 2 bases, and the junction held 2 bases outside the gene matches. In nucleotides, the CDR3 is TGTGCCAGCAGCTTGGTGGGGGGGGCTGGGGCCAACGTCCTGACTTTC. It codes for CASSLVGGAGANVLTF.

The V and J genes are TRBV6-1 and TRBJ2-1, with 7 positions matching TRBD2. From germline, CDR1 is MNHNS and CDR2 SASEGT. V dropped 5 bases and J dropped 3; count of bases not matched to a gene: 4. The CDR3 has 14 residues. In DNA form, the CDR3 reads TGTGCCAGCAGTTCTAGCGGAAACTACAATGAGCAGTTCTTC. Translating it yields CASSSSGNYNEQFF.

This clone is a singleton in its sample. The rearrangement links TRBV5-1 to TRBJ2-5, with 8 bases lining up with TRBD1. The J call is in doubt because the DNA end fits TRBJ2-7 better. CDR1 SGHRS and CDR2 YFSETQ come from the germline V gene. This CDR3 region has 12 residues. This CDR3 reads CASSPTGVEQYF. The CDR3 DNA follows: TGCGCCAGCAGTCCGACAGGGGTCGAGCAGTACTTC.

The genes are TRBV29-1 and TRBJ2-7; possible D gene TRBD2, 6 bases. CDR1 and CDR2 (germline): SQVTM, ANQGSEA. The germline V and J ends were trimmed by 1 base and 1 base, with 11 bases remaining between them. The CDR3 is made up of 14 amino acids. The CDR3 loop is CSVEGLAGSYEQYF. The DNA for the CDR3 is TGCAGCGTTGAAGGGCTCGCGGGATCCTACGAGCAGTACTTC.

About this clone itself: Other DNA variants within this sample encode the same CDR3. J is TRBJ1-2 and V is TRBV15; D gene ambiguous. Trimming shortened V by 0 bases and J by 7 bases, and 6 bases separated the two germline ends. Germline loops: CDR1 LNHNV, CDR2 YYDKDF (reference sequence). This CDR3 region has 12 residues. The CDR3 coding sequence is TGTGCCACCAGCAGAGATTTCGGTGGCTACACCTTC. Protein: CATSRDFGGYTF.

This clone was recorded once. The rearrangement links TRBV9 to TRBJ1-1; the D is unclear. This CDR3 is 13 amino acids long. Germline assignment: CDR1 SGDLS and CDR2 YYNGEE. V was cut by 3 bases and J by 3 bases, with 9 bases left in between. Here the CDR3 reads CASSGTGYTEAFF. CDR3 nucleotide sequence: TGTGCCAGCAGCGGAACGGGGTACACTGAAGCTTTCTTT.

The rearrangement uses TRBV23-1 and TRBJ2-7, with D possibly being TRBD2 (5 bases). TRBV23-1 is treated as an ORF (open reading frame) with a function not yet certain. Trimming removed 0 bases at V and 12 bases at J, with 18 bases between. The CDR3 extends over 14 amino acids. As DNA, the CDR3 is TGCGCCAGCAGTCAATCTAGGAGCCGGGGATGGTGGTACTTC. Its translation is CASSQSRSRGWWYF.

The V call is TRBV12-5, the J call TRBJ2-1; D unclear. Germline-derived CDR1 and CDR2 are LGHNT and FRNRAP. V gave up 1 base and J gave up 14 bases, with 12 bases separating them. The CDR3 spans 12 residues. As DNA, the CDR3 is TGTGCTAGTGGTTTGGAGACTGGCCCTGAGTTCTTC. This translates into CASGLETGPEFF.

This clone showed up just once. The chain joins TRBV9 to TRBJ2-5, with 9 nucleotides matching TRBD1. The CDR3 has 15 amino acids. V lost 7 bases to trimming and J lost 1 base; unmatched junction nucleotides: 8. CDR1 and CDR2 (germline): SGDLS, YYNGEE. The CDR3 coding sequence is TGTGCCAGCGGGGGACAGGGACTTCTCCAAGAGACCCAGTACTTC. Translated: CASGGQGLLQETQYF.

The chain links TRBV27 to TRBJ2-7; 12 bases are a match to TRBD2. From germline, CDR1 is MNHEY and CDR2 SMNVEV (reference sequence). There are 16 residues in the CDR3. The junction had 13 bases not matched to a gene; V was cut back by 6 bases and J by 7 bases. CDR3 residues: CASSRAGTSGLSEQYF. The CDR3 region has the DNA TGTGCCAGCAGCCGGGCGGGGACTAGCGGGTTGAGTGAGCAGTACTTC.

V gene TRBV10-2 combines with J gene TRBJ2-1; TRBD1 aligns across 8 bases. Germline CDR1 reads WSHSY; CDR2 reads SAAADI. The CDR3 consists of 13 residues. V shed 8 bases and J 10 bases; nucleotides not matched to a gene: 10. CDR3 sequence (DNA): TGCGCCAGCCGAAGCGGACAGGGAAGGGAGCAGTTCTTC. It codes for CASRSGQGREQFF.

This clone was seen more than once but under ten times. The chain employs TRBV30 and TRBJ2-2; 9 bases align to TRBD2. The CDR3 consists of 14 residues. The V and J ends lost 5 bases and 4 bases, in that order; junction bases with no gene match: 5. CDR1 and CDR2 (germline): GTSNPN, SVGIG (reference sequence). The DNA of the CDR3 is TGTGCCTGGTCCATAGCGGGAGTCACCGGGGAGCTGTTTTTT. Translated, it gives CAWSIAGVTGELFF.

This chain links TRBV5-6 with TRBJ2-1, with D perhaps matching TRBD2 (5 bases). The CDR3 sequence is 16 residues long. Germline CDR1 is SGHDT and CDR2 is YYEEEE. The V gene lost 0 bases and the J gene lost 0 bases, with 10 bases spanning the gap. CDR3 sequence (DNA): TGTGCCAGCAGCTTGGAGGGAGTAGACTCCTACAATGAGCAGTTCTTC. It codes for CASSLEGVDSYNEQFF.

The V and J genes are TRBV21-1 and TRBJ1-2; the D call of TRBD1 is as the table states it, not checked on the DNA. TRBV21-1 is a listed pseudogene. This CDR3 is built from 18 residues. DNA of the CDR3: TGTGCCAGCAGCAAAGGAGACAGGAGTCCTACACTTAACTATGGCTACACCTTC. It is translated as CASSKGDRSPTLNYGYTF.

This rearrangement joins TRBV18 to TRBJ2-1; TRBD2 matches 14 bases. Germline loops: CDR1 KGHSH, CDR2 LQKENI. J gave up 10 bases and V 9 bases, and 8 bases lay outside the gene matches. The CDR3 contains 14 residues. Here the CDR3 reads CASNEGLAGVEQFF. For the CDR3, the DNA is TGTGCCAGTAACGAGGGACTAGCGGGAGTGGAGCAGTTCTTC.

This chain connects TRBV5-5 to TRBJ1-1; D possibly corresponds to TRBD1 (5 bases). Germline values: CDR1 SGHKS, CDR2 YYEKEE (reference sequence). The CDR3 has 14 amino acids. V lost 3 bases, J lost 3 bases, and 12 bases lay in between. The CDR3 loop is CASSWGSSHTEAFF. The CDR3 DNA is TGTGCCAGCAGCTGGGGCAGTTCGCACACTGAAGCTTTCTTT.

The chain links TRBV28 to TRBJ1-2, with a tentative D call TRBD1 (5 bases). Trimming shortened V by 3 bases and J by 2 bases, and 10 bases separated the two germline ends. Germline CDR1 is MDHEN and CDR2 is SYDVKM. This CDR3 has 14 amino acids. DNA of the CDR3: TGTGCCAGCAGTTTCGGGGAGGGGAACTATGGCTACACCTTC. Translation: CASSFGEGNYGYTF.

This clone is a singleton in its sample. This rearrangement joins TRBV10-3 to TRBJ2-1; 8 bases map to TRBD2. CDR3 length equals 14 residues. Germline loops: CDR1 ENHRY, CDR2 SYGVKD. Unmatched junction bases numbered 5, after V lost 10 bases and J lost 0 bases. The DNA of the CDR3 is TGTGCCACCAGGCGGGGGGACTCCTACAATGAGCAGTTCTTC. It specifies CATRRGDSYNEQFF.

CDR3 bases: TGTGCTACTAGCGGGAGCTCCTACAATGAGCAGTTCTTC. Translated: CATSGSSYNEQFF. V usage is TRBV19 and J usage is TRBJ2-1; 11 bases fit TRBD2. This CDR3 contains 13 residues. Germline assignment: CDR1 LNHDA and CDR2 SQIVND (reference sequence).

The rearrangement links TRBV21-1 to TRBJ1-1. TRBV21-1 is given as a pseudogene. This CDR3 contains 16 residues. CDR3 sequence (DNA): TGTGCCAGCAGCAAAGGCCCGGACTCCAAAAACACTGAAGCTTTCTTT. Translated, it gives CASSKGPDSKNTEAFF.

CDR3: CASSTPTGGRQPQHF. CDR3 in DNA: TGTGCCAGCAGTACCCCGACAGGGGGGCGTCAGCCCCAGCATTTT. The V gene is TRBV28, the J gene TRBJ1-5, with 9 nucleotides matching TRBD1. This CDR3 has 15 residues. Losses at the gene ends were 5 bases for V and 6 bases for J; bases not matched to a gene: 8. The germline gives CDR1 MDHEN, CDR2 SYDVKM.

The V and J genes are TRBV11-3 and TRBJ2-2, with D possibly matching TRBD1 (6 bases). This CDR3 contains 15 residues. Germline V gene data show CDR1 as SGHNT and CDR2 as YENEEA. Trimming took off 6 bases at V and 5 bases at J, with 16 bases between the two ends. In DNA, the CDR3 is TGTGCCAGCAGTCCAAACCCAGGGGTAACCGGGGAGCTGTTTTTT. This encodes CASSPNPGVTGELFF.